Below, 28 T cell receptor beta chains from the same sample are listed, as sequenced in a study of shared clonotypes between healthy human individuals. The method was immunoSEQ multiplex PCR; TCRdb's version includes in-frame clones alone and lacks a portion of them. Of approximately 1.9 million clones listed, over 85% were seen once; the top ten hold roughly 1.7%. Terminally differentiated effector memory CD45RA+ cells were excluded from the naive CD8 cells, which were CD45RO-negative and positively selected for CCR7. Input material: naive CD8+ T cells from PBMCs. The source of these receptors is a man younger than 35 in good health. Some clones in this sample may be carry-over from other donors' samples.

The chain uses TRBV7-9 and TRBJ2-7; D gene ambiguous. This CDR3 has 14 residues. From germline, CDR1 is SEHNR and CDR2 FQNEAQ (reference sequence). Trimming took off 4 bases at V and 5 bases at J, with 15 bases between the two ends. CDR3 bases: TGTGCCAGCAGCTACACGACCAGAGCACACGAGCAGTACTTC. This codes for CASSYTTRAHEQYF. The full variable domain, with the rest looked up from reference TRBV7-9 and TRBJ2-7, is DTGVSQNPRHKITKRGQNVTFRCDPISEHNRLYWYRQTLGQGPEFLTYFQNEAQLEKSRLLSDRFSAERPKGSFSTLEIQRTEQGDSAMYLCASSYTTRAHEQYFGPGTRLTVT.

V is TRBV28 and J is TRBJ2-1, with D possibly being TRBD2 (6 bases). The CDR3 runs 16 residues. The germline gives CDR1 MDHEN, CDR2 SYDVKM. Trimming took 7 bases from V and 5 from J, leaving 21 bases between them. CDR3 bases: TGTGCCAGCACCCACGCGTGGAGGGAAGGTCACAATGAGCAGTTCTTC. Amino acid sequence: CASTHAWREGHNEQFF.

This clone has just one count. This chain's CDR3 is CASSPRDYHYEQYF. As DNA, the CDR3 is TGTGCCAGCAGCCCACGGGACTACCACTACGAGCAGTACTTC. The chain recombines TRBV6-6 with TRBJ2-7, with 7 bases that match TRBD2. CDR3 size: 14 residues. The germline CDR1 and CDR2 sequences are MNHNY and SVGAGI (reference sequence). V trimming: 6 bases; J trimming: 3 bases; junction bases outside the gene matches: 8.

The rearrangement joins TRBV29-1 to TRBJ1-3, with D perhaps TRBD1 (6 bases). Trimming took off 0 bases at V and 0 bases at J, with 15 bases between the two ends. CDR1 and CDR2 from the germline V gene are SQVTM and ANQGSEA. CDR3 size: 17 residues. The CDR3 bases are TGCAGCGTTGAAGATCTGGAGGGGGGATCCTCTGGAAACACCATATATTTT. Encoded protein: CSVEDLEGGSSGNTIYF.

The J gene is TRBJ1-4, the V gene TRBV28; D might be TRBD1 (5 bases). V was cut by 6 bases and J by 2 bases, with 16 bases left in between. The CDR3 contains 16 residues. Per the germline V gene, CDR1 is MDHEN and CDR2 is SYDVKM. Here the CDR3 reads CASSPLWGSTNEKLFF. In nucleotides, the CDR3 is TGTGCCAGCAGCCCCCTCTGGGGGAGTACTAATGAAAAACTGTTTTTT.

This chain links TRBV5-5 with TRBJ2-5; TRBD1 aligns across 11 bases. The V and J ends lost 5 bases and 5 bases, in that order; junction bases with no gene match: 8. The CDR3 is 15 residues long. Per germline, CDR1 SGHKS and CDR2 YYEKEE (reference sequence). The CDR3, as DNA: TGTGCCAGCAGGGTGGACAGGGGGCTTGTGGAGACCCAGTACTTC. Translation gives CASRVDRGLVETQYF.

The rearrangement joins TRBV27 to TRBJ1-2; D is possibly TRBD1 (6 bases). This CDR3 is built from 15 residues. With 6 bases removed from V and 0 bases from J, the gap between germline ends came to 14 bases. Looked up from germline, CDR1 is MNHEY and CDR2 is SMNVEV (reference sequence). The CDR3 region is CASSGGDQANYGYTF. In DNA, the CDR3 is TGTGCCAGCAGCGGGGGCGACCAAGCTAACTATGGCTACACCTTC.

This chain uses TRBV9 with TRBJ2-2, with TRBD2 matching 10 bases. CDR3 length: 17 residues. The junction had 13 bases not matched to a gene; V was cut back by 6 bases and J by 5 bases. Looked up from germline, CDR1 is SGDLS and CDR2 is YYNGEE. DNA for the CDR3: TGTGCCAGCACCCCCGATCTTGCTAGCGGGAGAACCGGGGAGCTGTTTTTT. It codes for CASTPDLASGRTGELFF.

The V gene is TRBV28, the J gene TRBJ2-7; D is undetermined. The V end was cut by 9 bases, the J end by 6 bases, with 21 bases between. The CDR3 runs 14 residues. Germline assignment: CDR1 MDHEN and CDR2 SYDVKM. The CDR3 region has the DNA TGTGCCAGTCGTCGCTACTACACCACTATCGAGCAGTACTTC. Its protein product is CASRRYYTTIEQYF.

This clone has a single count. The V gene is TRBV6-5, the J gene TRBJ1-2, with a possible D match to TRBD1 (5 bases). The V gene lost 6 bases and the J gene lost 3 bases, with 14 bases spanning the gap. The CDR3 runs 14 residues. Germline CDR1 reads MNHEY; CDR2 reads SVGAGI. The CDR3 DNA reads TGTGCCAGCAGCCCCCGAACAGGTTACTATGGCTACACCTTC. This encodes CASSPRTGYYGYTF.

The V call is TRBV7-8, the J call TRBJ2-7; D unclear. The CDR3 extends over 12 amino acids. V was pared by 2 bases and J by 12 bases, with 14 bases between. CDR1 is SGHVS, CDR2 FQNEAQ, per germline. The CDR3 reads CASSLRPVRLYF. CDR3 DNA sequence: TGTGCCAGCAGCTTAAGGCCTGTTCGTCTGTACTTC.

The V call is TRBV5-6, the J call TRBJ2-1, with D possibly being TRBD1 or TRBD2 (5 bases each). CDR3 length: 17 amino acids. Germline CDR1 is SGHDT and CDR2 is YYEEEE. The ends were cut back, 3 bases at V and 0 bases at J, with 16 bases in the middle. As DNA, the CDR3 is TGTGCCAGCAGCTCTCAGTGGGGGTGGGGCTCCTACAATGAGCAGTTCTTC. This translates into CASSSQWGWGSYNEQFF.

The chain links TRBV13 to TRBJ1-2, with TRBD1 matching over 8 bases. Germline V lookup: CDR1 PRHDT, CDR2 FYEKMQ (reference sequence). V shed 4 bases, J shed 3 bases, and the junction held 4 bases outside the gene matches. The CDR3 is made up of 14 amino acids. The DNA of the CDR3 is TGTGCCAGCAGCTCAGGACAGGGCGACTATGGCTACACCTTC. Protein product: CASSSGQGDYGYTF.

CDR3 amino acids: CASSFRRGQGVTDTQYF. CDR3 bases: TGTGCCAGCAGCTTCCGCAGGGGACAGGGAGTCACAGATACGCAGTATTTT. The chain combines TRBV11-2 with TRBJ2-3; 9 bases fit TRBD1. CDR1 is SGHAT, CDR2 FQNNGV, per germline. The CDR3 has 17 residues. Trimming cost V 3 bases and J 2 bases; bases outside gene matches: 9.

V usage is TRBV7-9 and J usage is TRBJ2-7, with TRBD2 identical over 10 bases. Germline V gene sequence: CDR1 SEHNR, CDR2 FQNEAQ (reference sequence). With V trimmed by 0 bases and J by 2 bases, 4 bases remained unmatched. The CDR3 is 16 amino acids. The CDR3 loop reads CASSLARTSGTYEQYF. Written as DNA, the CDR3 is TGTGCCAGCAGCTTAGCTAGGACTAGCGGTACCTACGAGCAGTACTTC.

CDR3 DNA: TGTGCCAGCAGCTTGGAACTGGCCGGGACAGGAGTTTACGAGCAGTACTTC. It codes for CASSLELAGTGVYEQYF. This chain joins TRBV5-4 and TRBJ2-7, with 8 positions matching TRBD1. Trimming removed 0 bases from V and 4 bases from J; junction bases left unmatched: 12. The length of the CDR3 is 17 residues. Germline V gene sequence: CDR1 SGHNT, CDR2 YYREEE (reference sequence). The whole variable domain, remainder taken from reference TRBV5-4 and TRBJ2-7, is ETGVTQSPTHLIKTRGQQVTLRCSSQSGHNTVSWYQQALGQGPQFIFQYYREEENGRGNFPPRFSGLQFPNYSSELNVNALELDDSALYLCASSLELAGTGVYEQYFGPGTRLTVT.

Of note for this clone: Other nucleotide sequences in the sample specify the same CDR3. V is TRBV4-3 and J is TRBJ2-1; 7 bases fit TRBD2. The CDR3 length is 16 residues. Trimming took 0 bases from V and 2 from J; bases not matched to a gene: 4. Germline V CDR1 and CDR2: LGHNA, YSLEER. The CDR3 is CASSQDRAGTYNEQFF. The CDR3 nucleotides read TGCGCCAGCAGCCAAGATCGAGCGGGGACCTACAATGAGCAGTTCTTC.

This chain links TRBV4-1 with TRBJ2-2, with D possibly called TRBD1 or TRBD2 (6 bases each). CDR3 length: 15 residues. V lost 3 bases, J lost 4 bases, and 12 bases lay in between. Per the germline V gene, CDR1 is MGHRA and CDR2 is YSYEKL. The CDR3 coding sequence is TGCGCCAGCAGCCATCGTAAGGGGGGCACCGGGGAGCTGTTTTTT. Protein product: CASSHRKGGTGELFF.

The rearrangement joins TRBV7-9 to TRBJ2-4; D possibly matches TRBD1 or TRBD2 (6 bases each). This CDR3 spans 17 amino acids. Germline V CDR1 and CDR2: SEHNR, FQNEAQ (reference sequence). The germline V and J ends were trimmed by 7 bases and 0 bases, with 19 bases remaining between them. DNA of the CDR3: TGTGCCAGCACCCCGAAGGGGGGCGTCGGAGCCAAAAACATTCAGTACTTC. Amino acids: CASTPKGGVGAKNIQYF. Combining the CDR3 with reference TRBV7-9 and TRBJ2-4 gives the whole variable domain DTGVSQNPRHKITKRGQNVTFRCDPISEHNRLYWYRQTLGQGPEFLTYFQNEAQLEKSRLLSDRFSAERPKGSFSTLEIQRTEQGDSAMYLCASTPKGGVGAKNIQYFGAGTRLSVL.

This sequence joins TRBV18 and TRBJ1-1; TRBD1 aligns across 7 bases. The ends lost 3 bases at V and 0 bases at J; junction bases unmatched: 10. The CDR3 runs to 17 residues. Germline V gene data show CDR1 as KGHSH and CDR2 as LQKENI. The CDR3 nucleotides are TGTGCCAGCTCACCCCCCGGGACAGCTCTTATGAACACTGAAGCTTTCTTT. It codes for CASSPPGTALMNTEAFF.

The V call is TRBV28, the J call TRBJ2-3, with D hard to call. V shed 3 bases and J shed 2 bases, with 15 bases lying between them. CDR1 and CDR2 (germline): MDHEN, SYDVKM. The CDR3 has 16 residues. This chain's CDR3 is CASSLVLTLSTDTQYF. DNA of the CDR3: TGTGCCAGCAGTTTGGTCCTCACCCTGTCCACAGATACGCAGTATTTT. Full variable domain (rest looked up from reference TRBV28 and TRBJ2-3): DVKVTQSSRYLVKRTGEKVFLECVQDMDHENMFWYRQDPGLGLRLIYFSYDVKMKEKGDIPEGYSVSREKKERFSLILESASTNQTSMYLCASSLVLTLSTDTQYFGPGTRLTVL.

This clone appeared a single time. This chain links TRBV4-1 with TRBJ1-1; D is unresolved. Germline V gives CDR1 MGHRA, CDR2 YSYEKL. This CDR3 is 12 amino acids long. V lost 3 bases and J 7 bases, leaving 9 bases between the germline ends. CDR3 DNA: TGCGCCAGCAGCCACGGACCCATTGAAGCTTTCTTT. This gives the protein CASSHGPIEAFF.

The rearrangement links TRBV27 to TRBJ2-1; D possibly corresponds to TRBD2 (6 bases). The germline V and J ends were trimmed by 3 bases and 7 bases, with 13 bases remaining between them. This CDR3 contains 14 residues. CDR1 and CDR2 from the germline V gene are MNHEY and SMNVEV (reference sequence). CDR3 protein: CASSLRGAANEQFF. CDR3 DNA: TGTGCCAGCAGTTTGCGGGGCGCGGCGAATGAGCAGTTCTTC.

Notes on this clone: Other DNA variants within this sample encode the same CDR3. The chain employs TRBV28 and TRBJ2-7; D tentatively fits TRBD1 or TRBD2 (6 bases each). The CDR3 runs to 13 residues. Trimming took 3 bases from V and 2 from J, leaving 8 bases between them. The germline V gene has CDR1 MDHEN and CDR2 SYDVKM. The CDR3 nucleotides are TGTGCCAGCAGTTTTAGGGGGGCCTACGAGCAGTACTTC. It specifies CASSFRGAYEQYF.

The CDR3 spells CSVEDQAGLINEQFF. The CDR3 DNA reads TGCAGCGTTGAAGATCAGGCGGGCCTAATCAATGAGCAGTTCTTC. This chain uses TRBV29-1 with TRBJ2-1, with D possibly matching TRBD2 (5 bases). From germline, CDR1 is SQVTM and CDR2 ANQGSEA. V shed 0 bases and J shed 6 bases, with 15 bases lying between them. CDR3 length: 15 residues.

V and J are TRBV14 and TRBJ1-1; D call uncertain. This CDR3 has 14 residues. Germline CDR1 is SGHDN and CDR2 is FVKESK. Trimming removed 3 bases at V and 4 bases at J, with 12 bases between. In DNA form, the CDR3 reads TGTGCCAGCAGCCACATGGGTGGCGGCACTGAAGCTTTCTTT. Translation gives CASSHMGGGTEAFF. Drawing the rest from reference TRBV14 and TRBJ1-1, the complete variable domain is EAGVTQFPSHSVIEKGQTVTLRCDPISGHDNLYWYRRVMGKEIKFLLHFVKESKQDESGMPNNRFLAERTGGTYSTLKVQPAELEDSGVYFCASSHMGGGTEAFFGQGTRLTVV.

The gene calls are TRBV7-9 and TRBJ1-4; the D is unclear. The CDR3 loop spans 14 amino acids. Trimming removed 5 bases from V and 8 bases from J, with 15 bases in between. Germline V gene data show CDR1 as SEHNR and CDR2 as FQNEAQ (reference sequence). CDR3: CASSPPLFNEKLFF. The DNA for the CDR3 is TGTGCCAGCAGCCCGCCCCTATTTAACGAAAAACTGTTTTTT.

The chain combines TRBV28 with TRBJ2-6; D not resolved. Germline-derived CDR1 and CDR2 are MDHEN and SYDVKM. V was trimmed by 3 bases and J by 9 bases, leaving 9 bases between them. This CDR3 spans 13 amino acids. CDR3 bases: TGTGCCAGCAGTTTTGGGTTCTACAACGTCCTGACTTTC. Amino acids: CASSFGFYNVLTF.